The 2 T cell receptor beta chains below all came from one sample that was sequenced in a study of vaccination and CD4 T cells after COVID-19. Treatment meaning: roughly 11-day PBMC culture with coronavirus spike peptide pools or control peptides (ViraFEST assay). The Oncomine TCR Beta short-read assay was what sequenced the DNA obtained from cultured CD4+ T cells. TCRdb re-derived calls from the PCR reads in MiXCR, one entry per CDR3 protein. The sample shows nearly 7,000 distinct CDR3 sequences, around three quarters of them seen only once. Which antigens these TCRs recognize remains unknown. The sequenced sample was CD4+ T cells from blood, cultured in vitro. The receptors were sampled from a human donor who had recovered from COVID-19.

V usage is TRBV27 and J usage is TRBJ2-1; 11 bases map to TRBD1. CDR1 and CDR2 (germline): MNHEY, SMNVEV (reference sequence). This CDR3 contains 12 residues. Trimming removed 8 bases from V and 7 bases from J; junction bases left unmatched: 1. In DNA, the CDR3 is TGTGCCAGCGGGACAGGGGGAAATGAGCAGTTCTTC. Translating it yields CASGTGGNEQFF.

The CDR3 DNA sequence: TGCAGTGCAGTGTTAGGGTCTGGGACTGAAGCTTTCTTT. It yields the protein CSAVLGSGTEAFF. This rearrangement joins TRBV29-1 to TRBJ1-1; D is undetermined. Germline-derived CDR1 and CDR2 are SQVTM and ANQGSEA. The CDR3 covers 13 residues.